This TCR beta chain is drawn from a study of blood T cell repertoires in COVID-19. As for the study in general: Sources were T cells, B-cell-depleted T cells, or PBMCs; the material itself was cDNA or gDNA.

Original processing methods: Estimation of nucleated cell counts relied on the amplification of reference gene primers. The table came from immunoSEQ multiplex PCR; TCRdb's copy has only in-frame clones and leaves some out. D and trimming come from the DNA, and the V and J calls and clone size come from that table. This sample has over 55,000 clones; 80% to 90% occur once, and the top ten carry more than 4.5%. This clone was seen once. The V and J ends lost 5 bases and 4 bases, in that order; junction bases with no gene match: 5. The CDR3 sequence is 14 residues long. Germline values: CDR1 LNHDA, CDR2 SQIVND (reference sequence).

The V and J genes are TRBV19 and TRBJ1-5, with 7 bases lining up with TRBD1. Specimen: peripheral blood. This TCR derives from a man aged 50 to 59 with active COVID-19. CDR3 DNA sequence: TGTGCCAGTAGTTGGGACAGAGAAAATCAGCCCCAGCATTTT. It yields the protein CASSWDRENQPQHF.